This T cell receptor (beta chain) stems from a study of shared clonotypes between healthy human individuals (dated by TCRdb to 2020 to 2022). With respect to the entire study: Three men and a couple of women, aged 18 to 49 years, made up the cohort. Leukapheresis yielded between about 0.9 and 10 billion PBMCs per donor. To increase sequencing depth and limit assay-specific biases, different laboratories used diverse techniques to prepare libraries and sequence TCR repertoires. Blood TCR repertoires of five healthy adults were deeply sequenced to estimate repertoire size and the extent of clonotype sharing between individuals. For each donor, three plates each were used for CD4 naive and CD4 memory, two plates were used for CD8 naive, and one plate was used for CD8 memory. Beyond this particular receptor, the publication reports: Based on pairwise subsampling, the degree of clonotype sharing among donors was expected to be affected by sequencing depth. The small number of donors limited the genetic and exposure-history diversity represented. Larger estimated clonotype richness was generally found for naive subsets than for memory subsets. Rarefaction of sorted-subset datasets indicated incomplete sequencing despite the large sequencing depth. Compared with non-shared clonotypes, clonotypes shared by all four sorted-subset donors had higher generation probabilities. Across a few donors, around 5.4% of naive CD4, 3% to 3.5% of naive CD8, 2% to 2.5% of memory CD4, and 0.3% to 0.45% of memory CD8 clonotypes were shared. Sampling was restricted to blood, and TCR repertoires in tissues likely differ from the TCR repertoires found in blood.

The CDR3, cysteine through phenylalanine, is 11 amino acids long. CDR3 DNA only is kept here, 33 bases in frame from base 1. According to the germline V gene, CDR1 reads SQVTM and CDR2 reads ANQGSEA. The donors were healthy, HIV-negative adults who had no recently reported acute infections or vaccinations. Every donor was a Caucasian adult residing in Nashville, Tennessee, USA. Magnetic negative selection was used to enrich CD4+ T cells, after which naive cells were positively selected on CD45RA and the negative fraction became the memory subset. Blood was obtained by leukapheresis, after which PBMCs were separated by Ficoll-Histopaque density gradient centrifugation and cryopreserved in liquid nitrogen vapor phase. Purity and quantity of every magnetically sorted T cell population were checked by analytical flow cytometry. Genomic DNA was isolated from each sorted fraction and quantified by UV absorbance on a Nanodrop 2000c.

Only a few counts were recorded for this clone. This clone's antigen is unknown. Base qualities are missing; no much larger clone stands one base away. Using the deep immunoSEQ assay, TCR CDR3 regions were amplified from genomic DNA by multiplex PCR. Extracted genomic DNA from each cell subset was distributed evenly across all wells of several immunoSEQ 96-well plates, and each plate was treated as a replicate. For sorted subsets, about 210 ng of genomic DNA, equivalent to roughly 33,000 T cell genomes, went into each replicate PCR. Purified libraries were measured with a Qubit 3.0 fluorometer, size-checked on a Bioanalyzer 2100, and measured again with the KAPA Library Quantification kit. Every immunoSEQ 96-well plate was sequenced on a dedicated single-read 150-cycle Illumina NextSeq 550 flow cell. Per the authors' processing: Because the immunoSEQ output held only junctional sequences and lacked quality scores, the filtering could not match the filtering applied to full-length reads. To assign V/J genes and CDR3, sequences were annotated against IMGT germline references using PyIR, a Python wrapper for IgBLAST v1.9. Reads were filtered out if the reads had weak V/J assignments (E-value above 1e-6), no CDR3, stop codons, out-of-frame junctions, or ambiguous translated residues. V3J clonotypes were defined as sequences sharing the same inferred V gene, J gene, and CDR3 amino acid sequence. Percentage overlap between repertoires was computed as shared unique clonotypes divided by the size of the smaller repertoire. RTK rarefaction, the Chao1 estimator, and Recon v2.1 estimates of unobserved clonotypes were used to assess repertoire richness. Generation probabilities for all TCRbeta clonotypes obtained by the gDNA method from a few donors were computed using OLGA. TCRdb stores this immuneACCESS table with in-frame sequences only. Part of the clones is absent; in the studies checked, under half of the shortfall reflects unresolved V genes, and no reason is known for the rest. V, J and clone size are taken as reported in that table, and D and trimming were inferred from the DNA itself. In all, the sample holds about 2.3 million clones, and approximately 95% of those were seen once. Under 0.45% of the sample is held by the ten biggest clonotypes.

Recombination joined TRBV29-1 with TRBJ1-1; no D segment can be confidently identified. The clonotype comes from a man in his late teens or twenties in good health. Some clones in this sample may be carry-over from other donors' samples. Sequenced material: naive CD4+ T cells from PBMCs. The sample's cell subset or site label is to be understood as: CD45RA+ positively selected. The DNA is as follows: TGCTCCGGGAAAGAGAACACTGAAGCTTTCTTT. Its protein product is CSGKENTEAFF.